This T cell receptor beta chain was captured in a study of human T cells and chemical hapten exposure (dated by TCRdb to about 2021). About the investigation overall: For sensitization, 2% DPC in acetone was applied to a roughly 2 cm by roughly 2 cm area of upper inner arm skin. Weekly therapeutic DPC doses were additionally applied to the scalp of patients throughout the roughly 22-week study period. Patch testing was performed on the upper back with Finn chambers containing 0.01% DPC, and the patch tests were scored after 6 days according to International Contact Dermatitis Research Group standards. Most of the patients in the cohort were female, and the cohort covered alopecia areata with under or over 50% scalp involvement, alopecia totalis and alopecia universalis. Libraries were combined into a pool for sequencing, and differences in TCR yield between samples came mainly from small differences in library volumes within the pool. Peripheral blood TCR repertoire changes were tracked in vivo in alopecia patients during primary and secondary sensitization to the hapten diphenylcyclopropenone (DPC). Blood samples were taken from patients before sensitization (week 0) and then at 2, 6 and about 24 weeks after DPC sensitization. For TCR sequencing, blood came from about 28 alopecia patients at anywhere from one to four time points (pre-sensitization, 2, 6 and 24 weeks).

Overall results and qualifications from the work: DPC sensitization did not change the number of TCRs with a frequency above 1 in 1000, and there was no evidence of changes in global repertoire structure. Patch test score correlated positively with the number of PT1 expanded TCRs, reaching significance at thresholds 8, 16 and 32 but not at 4. Alopecia, a presumed autoimmune disease, was present in all patients, so the immune response of the patients might differ from that of healthy individuals. After repeated subsampling, the strength of the expansion versus patch-test correlation and the threshold at which it became significant changed. Expanded TCRs formed significantly more large CDR3 similarity clusters than pre-sensitization or healthy control sets, consistent with antigen-driven responses.

Read against the paper, the sample's time point label means: patch test 1, 2 weeks after DPC sensitization. The treatment or condition label, as the study defines it: therapeutic diphenylcyclopropenone sensitization with weekly scalp DPC. At every patch-test visit, the blood draw took place before the patch test was put on. Patients were considered eligible if aged 18 to 70, diagnosed with alopecia and deemed suitable for DPC therapy, and patients were excluded if pregnant. Total RNA was isolated from unfractionated whole blood collected in Tempus Blood RNA tubes. This clonotype was detected only a few times. The target of this receptor is not known. Per-base quality was not reported, and no clone a single base away is much larger than it. The CDR3 runs 17 amino acids, cysteine and phenylalanine included. CDR3 DNA only is kept here, 51 bases in frame from base 1. Per the germline V gene (reference sequence), LNHDA is the CDR1 and SQIVND is the CDR2. Clipping removes 3 bases from V and 2 bases from J, with 8 as the unmatched junction base count.

The library was built by means of RACE. TCRdb names NextSeq 500 as the instrument used. During library preparation, unique molecular identifiers were attached to individual cDNA molecules so that TCRs could be counted quantitatively and reproducibly. For every blood RNA sample, sequencing covered both the TCR alpha and TCR beta chains. The original methods were these. The median number of TCRs per sample was roughly 98,000, ranging from roughly 20,000 to 700,000. The Decombinator software suite was used to annotate V, J and CDR3 in the TCR reads. To make PS versus PT1 abundance plots, every sample was subsampled to the same number of TCRs (28,000). TCRs were defined as expanded if absent before sensitization and observed at least eight times at the 2-week time point. TCRdb trimmed public reads at Q25 via fastp, called clones via MiXCR and kept in-frame beta chains. When rows share a CDR3 protein, they turn into one entry using the most common DNA and genes. The V and J calls and clone size come from TCRdb's table, not from the authors' own analysis. The sample contains roughly 86,000 distinct CDR3 sequences, under 12% of them found a single time. The ten top clones hold roughly 2.2% of the sample.

The receptor's source is a man in his forties with alopecia areata. Some clones in this sample may be carry-over from other donors' samples. The sequenced sample was whole blood, obtained in connection with sensitization to the hapten diphenylcyclopropenone (DPC). The receptor chain draws on TRBV19 and TRBJ2-1; 9 central bases correspond to TRBD2. The CDR3 protein is CASSIPQLAGTYNEQFF. At the DNA level, the sequence is TGTGCCAGTAGTATTCCCCAACTAGCGGGCACCTACAATGAGCAGTTCTTC.